The 29 T cell receptor beta chains listed next were all sequenced from one sample in a study of T-cell memory formation after mild COVID-19. MiXCR, run by TCRdb on the 5' RACE reads, gives a single entry per CDR3 protein. The repertoire holds about 82,000 distinct CDR3 sequences, with around an eighth as singletons. Sequencing input: PBMCs or a T cell subset sorted from them (not recorded which). Receptors were obtained from an adult woman who had mild COVID-19 (a few samples of this study predate the infection). Cell type and time point are not known.

This clonotype was recorded a few times. This rearrangement joins TRBV5-6 to TRBJ1-6; no definite D call. V gave up 6 bases and J gave up 3 bases, with 13 bases separating them. Germline assignment: CDR1 SGHDT and CDR2 YYEEEE. This CDR3 region has 15 residues. CDR3 bases: TGTGCCAGCAACTCCAGGAGGGACTATAATTCACCCCTCCACTTT. It is translated as CASNSRRDYNSPLHF.

This sequence joins TRBV20-1 and TRBJ1-2, with D possibly matching TRBD1 (5 bases). CDR1 and CDR2 from the germline V gene are DFQATT and SNEGSKA (reference sequence). V dropped 3 bases and J dropped 6 bases, with 8 bases sitting between them. The CDR3 runs 11 residues. The DNA of the CDR3 is TGCAGTGCTAGGGGAGGGGATGGCTACACCTTC. Translating gives CSARGGDGYTF.

This clonotype turned up a few times. The V and J genes are TRBV7-9 and TRBJ2-1; D tentatively fits TRBD1 or TRBD2 (6 bases each). V lost 5 bases to trimming and J lost 4 bases, with 18 bases between them. This CDR3 contains 16 residues. Per the germline V gene, CDR1 is SEHNR and CDR2 is FQNEAQ (reference sequence). The CDR3 sequence: CASSPQGRTGYNEQFF. The CDR3 bases are TGTGCCAGCAGCCCCCAGGGGAGGACGGGTTACAATGAGCAGTTCTTC.

V gene TRBV10-3 combines with J gene TRBJ1-1; D ambiguous. The CDR3 totals 13 residues. V shed 4 bases and J shed 2 bases, with 8 bases lying between them. Germline CDR1 reads ENHRY; CDR2 reads SYGVKD. The CDR3 DNA is TGTGCCATCAGTGCCGCAGGTAACACTGAAGCTTTCTTT. Its protein is CAISAAGNTEAFF.

The chain employs TRBV2 and TRBJ2-3; maybe TRBD1 (6 bases). CDR3 size: 13 residues. V lost 8 bases to trimming and J lost 4 bases, with 13 bases between them. Germline CDR1 and CDR2: SNHLY and FYNNEI. This CDR3 is CASPKQGPDTQYF. The DNA for the CDR3 is TGTGCCAGCCCTAAACAGGGTCCAGATACGCAGTATTTT.

The chain carries TRBV5-1 and TRBJ1-1; perhaps TRBD1 as D (5 bases). The germline V gene has CDR1 SGHRS and CDR2 YFSETQ. Trimming took off 5 bases at V and 6 bases at J, with 11 bases between the two ends. The length of the CDR3 is 12 residues. The CDR3 DNA follows: TGCGCCAGCAGGCAGGGAGGTCCTGAAGCTTTCTTT. It is translated as CASRQGGPEAFF.

This clonotype came up a few times. V is TRBV9 and J is TRBJ2-7; a weak D match, TRBD2 (6 bases). The CDR3 covers 14 residues. Germline lookup yields CDR1 SGDLS and CDR2 YYNGEE. V lost 7 bases, J lost 2 bases, and 16 bases lay in between. The DNA of the CDR3 is TGTGCCAGCTCCCGCGCGGGATTTGCCTACGAGCAGTACTTC. Translation gives CASSRAGFAYEQYF.

This clonotype was seen more than once but under ten times. The rearrangement links TRBV5-1 to TRBJ2-7, with D unclear. The CDR3 has 13 amino acids. The V end lost 4 bases, the J end lost 4 bases, and 12 bases lay between the germline ends. Germline-derived CDR1 and CDR2 are SGHRS and YFSETQ. The DNA of the CDR3 is TGCGCCAGCAGCCCAGTTTGGGGATACGAGCAGTACTTC. Translated, it gives CASSPVWGYEQYF.

V gene TRBV7-6 combines with J gene TRBJ2-1, with 9 bases aligning to TRBD2. The CDR3 runs to 15 residues. CDR1 and CDR2 from the germline V gene are SGHVS and FNYEAQ. V was clipped by 5 bases and J by 8 bases; unmatched bases: 10. The chain's CDR3 is CASSRTSGRSDEQFF. The CDR3 DNA reads as TGTGCCAGCAGCCGAACTAGCGGGCGAAGCGATGAGCAGTTCTTC.

In its sample, this clonotype was seen a few times. The chain uses TRBV5-1 and TRBJ2-5, with D tentatively TRBD1 (5 bases). V was trimmed by 8 bases and J by 3 bases, leaving 17 bases between them. CDR3 length equals 14 residues. From germline, CDR1 is SGHRS and CDR2 YFSETQ. The CDR3 loop reads CARTGQGEEETQYF. DNA of the CDR3: TGCGCCAGAACTGGGCAGGGCGAAGAAGAGACCCAGTACTTC.

There are a few counts of this clonotype. The chain employs TRBV7-9 and TRBJ2-7; D possibly corresponds to TRBD2 (6 bases). The CDR3 covers 14 residues. V gave up 3 bases and J gave up 7 bases, with 16 bases separating them. The germline V gene has CDR1 SEHNR and CDR2 FQNEAQ (reference sequence). The CDR3 protein is CASSLSSNAGEQYF. Here the CDR3 DNA reads TGTGCCAGCAGCTTGTCCAGCAACGCGGGGGAGCAGTACTTC.

V is TRBV9 and J is TRBJ2-5; 11 nucleotides agree with TRBD2. The CDR3 loop spans 18 amino acids. Looked up from germline, CDR1 is SGDLS and CDR2 is YYNGEE. V lost 0 bases to trimming and J lost 2 bases; unmatched junction nucleotides: 9. CDR3 sequence: CASSVALAGEGEQETQYF. The CDR3 DNA follows: TGTGCCAGCAGCGTAGCACTAGCGGGAGAGGGTGAGCAAGAGACCCAGTACTTC. The entire variable domain, with the rest obtained from reference TRBV9 and TRBJ2-5, is as follows: DSGVTQTPKHLITATGQRVTLRCSPRSGDLSVYWYQQSLDQGLQFLIQYYNGEERAKGNILERFSAQQFPDLHSELNLSSLELGDSALYFCASSVALAGEGEQETQYFGPGTRLLVL.

This clonotype came up a few times. The junction departs from the called germline gene at one end, perhaps through a read error. The chain joins TRBV2 to TRBJ1-1, with D unclear. The CDR3 loop spans 14 amino acids. Germline V gives CDR1 SNHLY, CDR2 FYNNEI. The chain's CDR3 is CASTEGNANTEAFF. DNA for the CDR3: TGTGCCAGCACTGAAGGTAACGCGAACACTGAAGCTTTCTTT.

The gene calls are TRBV29-1 and TRBJ2-3; D might be TRBD2 (7 bases). V lost 6 bases and J 0 bases, leaving 16 bases between the germline ends. The CDR3 contains 15 residues. CDR1 and CDR2 (germline): SQVTM, ANQGSEA. The CDR3 reads CSVLIGGPSTDTQYF. CDR3 coding DNA: TGCAGCGTCCTGATCGGGGGGCCTAGCACAGATACGCAGTATTTT.

This clonotype was counted between two and nine times. This rearrangement joins TRBV6-1 to TRBJ1-1; D unresolved. V was trimmed by 10 bases and J by 1 base, leaving 22 bases between them. This CDR3 is built from 16 residues. CDR1 MNHNS and CDR2 SASEGT come from the germline V gene. Here the CDR3 DNA reads TGTGCCACCAGATCTCAGCGACCCGAGCCGAACACTGAAGCTTTCTTT. Its protein is CATRSQRPEPNTEAFF.

This chain connects TRBV19 to TRBJ2-1; no firm D call. Trimming shortened V by 1 base and J by 1 base, and 8 bases separated the two germline ends. Germline V CDR1 and CDR2: LNHDA, SQIVND (reference sequence). This CDR3 is built from 15 residues. CDR3 nucleotide sequence: TGTGCCAGTAGTATAGTCCCCCGATCCTACAATGAGCAGTTCTTC. This sequence encodes CASSIVPRSYNEQFF.

This clonotype has just a few counts. The chain employs TRBV6-5 and TRBJ2-2; 12 bases agree with TRBD1. The V segment lost 6 bases and the J segment 7 bases; nucleotides outside the gene matches: 6. Germline CDR1 is MNHEY and CDR2 is SVGAGI. The CDR3 is 15 amino acids. CDR3 bases: TGTGCCAGCAGACAGGGACAGGGGGCGGACGGGGAGCTGTTTTTT. Amino acid sequence: CASRQGQGADGELFF.

CDR3 residues: CASSEGQGDQPQHF. The CDR3 DNA sequence: TGCGCCAGCAGCGAGGGACAGGGGGATCAGCCCCAGCATTTT. V usage is TRBV5-1 and J usage is TRBJ1-5; 11 bases match TRBD1. Trimming removed 4 bases from V and 5 bases from J; junction bases left unmatched: 2. The CDR3 length is 14 residues. The germline gives CDR1 SGHRS, CDR2 YFSETQ.

This clonotype has only a few counts. CDR3 sequence reads: CASSLSTGTFYEQYF. As DNA, the CDR3 is TGTGCCAGCAGTTTATCAACAGGGACCTTCTACGAGCAGTACTTC. This chain connects TRBV27 to TRBJ2-7; maybe TRBD1 (6 bases). Per the germline V gene, CDR1 is MNHEY and CDR2 is SMNVEV (reference sequence). This CDR3 is built from 15 residues. Trimming shortened V by 0 bases and J by 3 bases, and 12 bases separated the two germline ends.

In its sample, this clonotype was seen many times. This chain connects TRBV12-3 or TRBV12-4 to TRBJ2-2; 12 bases align to TRBD1. The length of the CDR3 is 16 residues. J was trimmed by 2 bases and V by 3 bases; bases with no gene match: 1. Here the CDR3 reads CASSFGTGGNTGELFF. CDR3 DNA: TGTGCCAGCAGTTTCGGGACAGGGGGCAACACCGGGGAGCTGTTTTTT.

The chain recombines TRBV20-1 with TRBJ2-3; TRBD2 aligns across 8 bases. V gave up 5 bases and J gave up 3 bases; unmatched junction bases: 10. The CDR3 is 15 amino acids. The V gene's germline CDR1 is DFQATT and CDR2 SNEGSKA (reference sequence). In nucleotides, the CDR3 is TGCAGTGCTGATATAGCGGGGTTCACTACAGATACGCAGTATTTT. This gives the protein CSADIAGFTTDTQYF.

This clonotype was counted ten times or more. This chain uses TRBV6-2 or TRBV6-3 with TRBJ2-1; D remains ambiguous. Germline V lookup: CDR1 MNHEY, CDR2 SVGEGT. The CDR3 has 12 residues. CDR3 loop: CITTSSYNEQFF. CDR3 DNA sequence: TGTATTACTACCAGCTCCTACAATGAGCAGTTCTTC.

This clonotype was seen only a few times. The rearrangement joins TRBV12-3 or TRBV12-4 to TRBJ1-2; 7 positions agree with TRBD1. This CDR3 spans 16 amino acids. J lost 0 bases, V lost 4 bases, and 8 bases had no gene match. Here the CDR3 reads CASSSLRQGPNYGYTF. The DNA for the CDR3 is TGTGCCAGCAGTTCCCTCCGACAGGGTCCTAACTATGGCTACACCTTC.

The sample holds a few counts of this clonotype. The chain recombines TRBV20-1 with TRBJ2-7; 9 nucleotides agree with TRBD1. J lost 5 bases, V lost 0 bases, and 11 bases had no gene match. Germline CDR1 DFQATT, CDR2 SNEGSKA (reference sequence). There are 16 residues in the CDR3. Written as DNA, the CDR3 is TGCAGTGCTAGAGATCCCCGGACAGGGGATTACGACGAGCAGTACTTC. Residues: CSARDPRTGDYDEQYF.

This clonotype was detected a few times. The rearrangement links TRBV6-2 or TRBV6-3 to TRBJ1-2; TRBD1 matches at 7 bases. This CDR3 contains 17 residues. After removal of 2 bases from V and 0 bases from J, the junction contained 9 bases not matched to a gene. Per the germline V gene, CDR1 is MNHEY and CDR2 is SVGEGT. The CDR3 sequence: CASSYPPGQRTNYGYTF. The CDR3 nucleotides read TGTGCCAGCAGTTACCCACCGGGACAGCGAACTAACTATGGCTACACCTTC.

The J gene is TRBJ2-1, the V gene TRBV4-3, with D maybe TRBD1 (6 bases). Germline-derived CDR1 and CDR2 are LGHNA and YSLEER. There are 16 residues in the CDR3. The V end was cut by 4 bases, the J end by 2 bases, with 15 bases between. The CDR3 DNA reads as TGCGCCAGCAGCCCACAACTTAGGGGGACCTACAATGAGCAGTTCTTC. It specifies CASSPQLRGTYNEQFF.

Here the CDR3 reads CSARWEDDSYEQYF. Here the CDR3 DNA reads TGCAGCGCACGATGGGAGGACGACTCCTACGAGCAGTACTTC. The chain couples TRBV29-1 to TRBJ2-7, with D tentatively TRBD2 (6 bases). This CDR3 is built from 14 residues. The ends were cut back, 7 bases at V and 0 bases at J, with 16 bases in the middle. From germline, CDR1 is SQVTM and CDR2 ANQGSEA.

The chain combines TRBV4-1 with TRBJ2-7, with 8 bases lining up with TRBD1. The CDR3 is 15 amino acids. With 0 bases clipped from V and 1 base from J, the junction kept 2 bases outside the gene matches. Germline CDR1 is MGHRA and CDR2 is YSYEKL. In DNA form, the CDR3 reads TGCGCCAGCAGCCAAGAGACAGGGGAGTCCTACGAGCAGTACTTC. Protein sequence: CASSQETGESYEQYF.

This clonotype has a handful of counts. The V call is TRBV27, the J call TRBJ2-6; D is uncertain. Germline V gives CDR1 MNHEY, CDR2 SMNVEV (reference sequence). V shed 6 bases and J shed 2 bases, with 8 bases lying between them. This CDR3 has 14 amino acids. CDR3 DNA sequence: TGTGCCAGCAGCATCTCCGCTGGGGCCAACGTCCTGACTTTC. Its protein product is CASSISAGANVLTF.